This T cell receptor (beta chain) emerged from a study of blood T cell repertoires in COVID-19. Study at large: Whether acute or convalescent, the COVID-19 samples came from the United States, Italy and Spain.

Original methodology: Using reference gene primer amplification, nucleated cell counts were estimated. Only in-frame clones appear in the TCRdb table, and some are missing; sequencing was by immunoSEQ multiplex PCR. From that table come the V and J calls and clone size; the DNA was used to work out D and trimming. The data contain roughly 80,000 clones, roughly 86% of them singletons. Sequences were obtained from peripheral blood. This clonotype was sampled from a woman aged 60-70 years with acute or convalescent COVID-19.

The CDR3 bases are TGTGCCAGCAGCTTAGGTCCGGGTAGCTCCTACAATGAGCAGTTCTTC. Translation: CASSLGPGSSYNEQFF. V gene TRBV5-6 combines with J gene TRBJ2-1; the D is unclear. The V gene's germline CDR1 is SGHDT and CDR2 YYEEEE. The CDR3 is made up of 16 amino acids. With 2 bases removed from V and 0 bases from J, the gap between germline ends came to 12 bases.